The present TCR beta chain was sequenced within a study of blood T cell repertoires in COVID-19. The method was immunoSEQ multiplex PCR; TCRdb's version includes in-frame clones alone and lacks a portion of them. The sample comprises approximately 330,000 clones, 87% of which are singletons, and roughly a tenth rests with the top ten. This CDR3 comprises 14 residues. The V and J ends lost 3 bases and 3 bases respectively, with 12 bases between them. The germline V gene has CDR1 LNHDA and CDR2 SQIVND (reference sequence). The rearrangement links TRBV19 to TRBJ2-7, with D perhaps matching TRBD2 (6 bases). The origin of this receptor is a man aged 30-40 years with COVID-19, enrolled during active disease. The specimen was peripheral blood. CDR3: CASSILAWGYEQYF. CDR3 sequence (DNA): TGTGCCAGTAGTATCCTAGCGTGGGGCTACGAGCAGTACTTC.